These 27 T cell receptor beta chains share one sample of origin, sequenced in a study of cytomegalovirus exposure and HLA in healthy donors. This PCR relied on a set of 60 Vbeta primers and 13 Jbeta primers. Assay used: immunoSEQ multiplex PCR; TCRdb lists only in-frame clones, some missing. The top ten clones hold roughly 4% of a sample with about 300,000 clones, roughly 89% of them seen once. Sequenced input: PBMCs. The receptors were sampled from a man in his forties in good health and CMV-seropositive.

This chain joins TRBV27 and TRBJ1-1; D is unclear. Trimming shortened V by 3 bases and J by 5 bases, and 10 bases separated the two germline ends. CDR3 length: 13 amino acids. Germline V gene lookup returns CDR1 MNHEY and CDR2 SMNVEV (reference sequence). CDR3 sequence (DNA): TGTGCCAGCAGTTTTTGGGCTGGGACTGAAGCTTTCTTT. Translating it yields CASSFWAGTEAFF.

The J gene is TRBJ1-6, the V gene TRBV28, with D tentatively TRBD1 (6 bases). Germline V gene sequence: CDR1 MDHEN, CDR2 SYDVKM. The V end was cut by 2 bases, the J end by 3 bases, with 14 bases between. This CDR3 comprises 17 residues. CDR3 in amino acids: CASSLRGTFNYNSPLHF. As DNA, the CDR3 is TGTGCCAGCAGTTTAAGGGGGACGTTTAACTATAATTCACCCCTCCACTTT.

The chain combines TRBV9 with TRBJ2-1, with a tentative D call TRBD2 (5 bases). This CDR3 spans 16 amino acids. Germline loops: CDR1 SGDLS, CDR2 YYNGEE. The V end lost 4 bases, the J end lost 0 bases, and 14 bases lay between the germline ends. CDR3 nucleotide sequence: TGTGCCAGCAGCACCGTCGGGCGGGCCTCCTACAATGAGCAGTTCTTC. Translation gives CASSTVGRASYNEQFF. Combining the CDR3 with reference TRBV9 and TRBJ2-1 gives the whole variable domain DSGVTQTPKHLITATGQRVTLRCSPRSGDLSVYWYQQSLDQGLQFLIQYYNGEERAKGNILERFSAQQFPDLHSELNLSSLELGDSALYFCASSTVGRASYNEQFFGPGTRLTVL.

The V and J genes are TRBV18 and TRBJ1-1; a weak D match, TRBD1 (5 bases). This CDR3 is 14 amino acids long. V was cut by 1 base and J by 3 bases, with 9 bases left in between. Germline V gene lookup returns CDR1 KGHSH and CDR2 LQKENI. The CDR3 reads CASSPLSGDTEAFF. The CDR3 coding sequence is TGTGCCAGCTCACCACTTTCGGGGGACACTGAAGCTTTCTTT.

The chain couples TRBV11-2 to TRBJ2-7; D is perhaps TRBD2 (5 bases). Trimming removed 1 base at V and 10 bases at J, with 11 bases between. The CDR3 loop spans 12 amino acids. CDR1 and CDR2 (germline): SGHAT, FQNNGV. The chain's CDR3 is CASSLVGAPQYF. The CDR3 nucleotides read TGTGCCAGCAGCTTAGTGGGAGCCCCTCAGTACTTC.

For this clone: The identical CDR3 is also encoded by other nucleotide sequences in the sample. The V call is TRBV5-4, the J call TRBJ2-3, with D maybe TRBD2 (5 bases). V dropped 2 bases and J dropped 0 bases, with 10 bases sitting between them. The CDR3 runs 15 residues. Looked up from germline, CDR1 is SGHNT and CDR2 is YYREEE (reference sequence). CDR3 coding DNA: TGTGCCAGCAGCTTAAGCGGTTCTAGCACAGATACGCAGTATTTT. It yields the protein CASSLSGSSTDTQYF. The full variable domain, its missing parts supplied by reference TRBV5-4 and TRBJ2-3, is ETGVTQSPTHLIKTRGQQVTLRCSSQSGHNTVSWYQQALGQGPQFIFQYYREEENGRGNFPPRFSGLQFPNYSSELNVNALELDDSALYLCASSLSGSSTDTQYFGPGTRLTVL.

The genes are TRBV6-5 and TRBJ1-5; D unclear. Germline loops: CDR1 MNHEY, CDR2 SVGAGI. The CDR3 has 14 amino acids. V gave up 6 bases and J gave up 3 bases, with 12 bases separating them. The CDR3 DNA reads TGTGCCAGCAGCTCTCGGGGTATCAATCAGCCCCAGCATTTT. This sequence encodes CASSSRGINQPQHF.

Only one count was recorded for this clone. The J gene is TRBJ2-7, the V gene TRBV4-2, with D perhaps matching TRBD1 (5 bases). The germline gives CDR1 LGHNA, CDR2 YNFKEQ. Trimming shortened V by 0 bases and J by 1 base, and 16 bases separated the two germline ends. The CDR3 runs 17 residues. Here the CDR3 reads CASSQDPRQGTSYEQYF. The CDR3 region has the DNA TGTGCCAGCAGCCAAGATCCCAGGCAGGGTACATCCTACGAGCAGTACTTC.

This chain uses TRBV10-1 with TRBJ2-7; 13 bases agree with TRBD2. The CDR3 is 17 amino acids. The germline V gene has CDR1 WNHNN and CDR2 SYGVQD (reference sequence). V was pared by 0 bases and J by 4 bases, with 6 bases of the junction left unmatched. CDR3 sequence reads: CASSESVGLAGEYEQYF. The CDR3 nucleotides read TGCGCCAGCAGTGAGTCGGTCGGACTAGCGGGAGAGTACGAGCAGTACTTC.

The gene calls are TRBV9 and TRBJ2-7, with 7 bases identical to TRBD2. This CDR3 spans 15 amino acids. V gave up 4 bases and J gave up 6 bases; unmatched junction bases: 13. Germline V gives CDR1 SGDLS, CDR2 YYNGEE. The CDR3 loop reads CASSSGGAPTSEQYF. The CDR3 DNA is TGTGCCAGCAGCTCGGGGGGAGCACCTACGAGCGAGCAGTACTTC.

The rearrangement links TRBV10-1 to TRBJ2-3; unclear D gene. There are 13 residues in the CDR3. V was shortened by 2 bases and J by 3 bases, with 6 bases between the two germline ends. In germline, CDR1 is WNHNN, CDR2 SYGVQD (reference sequence). The CDR3 DNA is TGCGCCAGCAGTGAGGCAGTTACAGATACGCAGTATTTT. This codes for CASSEAVTDTQYF.

The CDR3: CASSFGRSYEQYF. DNA of the CDR3: TGTGCCAGCAGCTTCGGGAGGTCCTACGAGCAGTACTTC. The V and J genes are TRBV11-3 and TRBJ2-7; 7 nucleotides line up with TRBD2. The germline gives CDR1 SGHNT, CDR2 YENEEA. The CDR3 is 13 residues long. Trimming took 3 bases from V and 1 from J; bases not matched to a gene: 0. Variable domain in full (rest from reference TRBV11-3 and TRBJ2-7): EAGVVQSPRYKIIEKKQPVAFWCNPISGHNTLYWYLQNLGQGPELLIRYENEEAVDDSQLPKDRFSAERLKGVDSTLKIQPAELGDSAVYLCASSFGRSYEQYFGPGTRLTVT.

As for this clone: Other DNA sequences in this specimen translate into the identical CDR3. V and J are TRBV9 and TRBJ2-1; 7 positions match TRBD2. Germline-derived CDR1 and CDR2 are SGDLS and YYNGEE. Trimming at V came to 2 bases and at J to 2 bases, leaving 1 base not matched to a gene. CDR3 size: 14 residues. Here the CDR3 reads CASSVAGAYNEQFF. As DNA, the CDR3 is TGTGCCAGCAGCGTCGCGGGAGCCTACAATGAGCAGTTCTTC.

The rearrangement links TRBV18 to TRBJ1-1, with D unclear. Deletions cut 1 base from V and 6 bases from J, with 18 bases between. Germline V gives CDR1 KGHSH, CDR2 LQKENI. The CDR3 loop spans 16 amino acids. Here the CDR3 reads CASSPLEAALWAEAFF. The DNA for the CDR3 is TGTGCCAGCTCACCACTTGAGGCAGCCCTCTGGGCTGAAGCTTTCTTT.

This chain uses TRBV6-1 with TRBJ2-7; a weak D match, TRBD1 (6 bases). The V and J ends lost 4 bases and 6 bases respectively, with 10 bases between them. Germline V lookup: CDR1 MNHNS, CDR2 SASEGT. The CDR3 covers 12 residues. Here the CDR3 DNA reads TGTGCCAGCAGTGTCTGGGGGCCCGAGCAGTACTTC. It translates to CASSVWGPEQYF.

This clone was detected only a few times. V is TRBV19 and J is TRBJ2-5; 7 bases line up with TRBD1. Germline-derived CDR1 and CDR2 are LNHDA and SQIVND (reference sequence). This CDR3 has 16 amino acids. The V gene end was trimmed by 4 bases and the J gene end by 1 base; junction bases not matched to a gene: 9. For the CDR3, the DNA is TGTGCCAGTAGTACCGGACAGGCCCCTACCCAAGAGACCCAGTACTTC. As protein: CASSTGQAPTQETQYF.

This clone was found once. The V gene is TRBV5-6, the J gene TRBJ2-2; 7 positions agree with TRBD2. This CDR3 spans 17 amino acids. V shed 4 bases, J shed 0 bases, and the junction held 9 bases outside the gene matches. From germline, CDR1 is SGHDT and CDR2 YYEEEE. CDR3 in amino acids: CASSRLSGLSNTGELFF. In DNA, the CDR3 is TGTGCCAGCAGCAGGTTATCGGGACTATCGAACACCGGGGAGCTGTTTTTT.

V and J are TRBV13 and TRBJ2-7; 11 positions agree with TRBD1. V lost 4 bases to trimming and J lost 2 bases; unmatched junction nucleotides: 7. CDR1 is PRHDT, CDR2 FYEKMQ, per germline (reference sequence). This CDR3 has 16 amino acids. The CDR3 sequence is CASSSGTGGETYEQYF. The DNA for the CDR3 is TGTGCCAGCAGCTCAGGGACAGGGGGAGAAACCTACGAGCAGTACTTC.

The chain is built from TRBV11-3 and TRBJ1-1; possibly TRBD1 for D (6 bases). The CDR3 has 14 residues. Germline V CDR1 and CDR2: SGHNT, YENEEA. Trimming took 0 bases from V and 5 from J, leaving 10 bases between them. In nucleotides, the CDR3 is TGTGCCAGCAGCTTAGAGGGGGGGCAGACTGAAGCTTTCTTT. Translation: CASSLEGGQTEAFF.

The rearrangement uses TRBV28 and TRBJ2-7, with a possible D match to TRBD1 (6 bases). The V end was cut by 8 bases, the J end by 12 bases, with 11 bases between. CDR3 length: 9 residues. CDR1 is MDHEN, CDR2 SYDVKM, per germline. DNA for the CDR3: TGTGCCAGCGGGGACATTCGGTACTTC. Its translation: CASGDIRYF.

The chain recombines TRBV27 with TRBJ2-5; D possibly corresponds to TRBD1 (6 bases). There are 14 residues in the CDR3. The germline CDR1 and CDR2 sequences are MNHEY and SMNVEV (reference sequence). V lost 0 bases, J lost 3 bases, and 8 bases lay in between. CDR3 sequence: CASSLSGAEETQYF. The CDR3 DNA reads as TGTGCCAGCAGTTTATCGGGGGCAGAAGAGACCCAGTACTTC.

The chain links TRBV18 to TRBJ1-1, with TRBD1 as a possible D gene (6 bases). Germline V gene data show CDR1 as KGHSH and CDR2 as LQKENI. The length of the CDR3 is 13 residues. V was clipped by 4 bases and J by 5 bases, with 11 bases between them. The CDR3, as DNA: TGTGCCAGCTCACTAGGACAGTATACTGAAGCTTTCTTT. It codes for CASSLGQYTEAFF.

The chain joins TRBV6-5 to TRBJ2-7; 9 nucleotides agree with TRBD1. The germline V gene has CDR1 MNHEY and CDR2 SVGAGI. V gave up 0 bases and J gave up 3 bases; unmatched junction bases: 3. The CDR3 extends over 15 amino acids. CDR3 sequence: CASSYSWTGDYEQYF. The CDR3 DNA follows: TGTGCCAGCAGTTACTCTTGGACAGGGGACTACGAGCAGTACTTC.

V gene TRBV4-2 combines with J gene TRBJ1-1, with 7 bases identical to TRBD1. V lost 2 bases, J lost 4 bases, and 10 bases stayed unmatched. The CDR3 consists of 16 residues. CDR1 and CDR2 (germline): LGHNA, YNFKEQ. CDR3: CASSQTGAPPGTEAFF. The CDR3 bases are TGTGCCAGCAGCCAAACAGGGGCCCCCCCCGGCACTGAAGCTTTCTTT.

The CDR3 region is CASSFTPDRVWLGEADTQYF. The DNA of the CDR3 is TGTGCCAGCAGTTTTACCCCGGACAGGGTGTGGCTAGGTGAAGCAGATACGCAGTATTTT. The chain carries TRBV14 and TRBJ2-3; 8 positions match TRBD1. CDR3 length equals 20 residues. J lost 4 bases, V lost 6 bases, and 24 bases had no gene match. Germline V CDR1 and CDR2: SGHDN, FVKESK.

The chain links TRBV19 to TRBJ2-1, with TRBD1 as a possible D gene (7 bases). V lost 7 bases to trimming and J lost 5 bases, with 18 bases between them. The CDR3 is 15 amino acids. CDR1 and CDR2 from the germline V gene are LNHDA and SQIVND (reference sequence). Here the CDR3 DNA reads TGTGCCAGTACCCCGGGGGACAGTAGGAACAATGAGCAGTTCTTC. As protein: CASTPGDSRNNEQFF.

The chain recombines TRBV4-3 with TRBJ2-3; a possible D gene is TRBD2 (6 bases). Trimming pared 1 base from V and 1 base from J, leaving 12 bases between. Per germline, CDR1 LGHNA and CDR2 YSLEER. The CDR3 spans 16 residues. CDR3 in amino acids: CASSQGRGSGTDTQYF. CDR3 coding DNA: TGCGCCAGCAGCCAAGGCCGGGGGAGCGGCACAGATACGCAGTATTTT.